This T cell receptor beta chain was captured by sequencing in a study of post-analysis software for immune sequencing data. Across the whole study: There were relapsing-remitting, secondary progressive and progressive-relapsing multiple sclerosis among the disease courses included.

As to this clonotype: Antigen: not known.

This CDR3 has 17 amino acids. Unmatched junction bases numbered 11, after V lost 1 base and J lost 5 bases. Germline CDR1 is DFQATT and CDR2 is SNEGSKA (reference sequence). Study results and limitations: The study found significantly lower normalized Chao1 diversity in multiple sclerosis patients than in controls.

Sequencing libraries made from TCR beta cDNA carried unique molecular identifiers. Once about 0.85 to 10 million T cells were used, about half a million cDNA molecules resulted. A single record per CDR3 protein comes from TCRdb applying MiXCR to the PCR reads. There are over 150,000 distinct CDR3 sequences in the sample; under 40% occur only once, and around 30% lies in the top ten. The rearrangement uses TRBV20-1 and TRBJ2-1; TRBD2 agrees at 10 bases. The sequence was obtained from a girl aged 5-17 years with multiple sclerosis. The sample here was blood, taken after autologous hematopoietic stem cell transplantation. The CDR3 loop is CSARAALAGVRNNEQFF. The CDR3 region has the DNA TGCAGTGCTAGAGCCGCCCTAGCGGGAGTGAGAAACAATGAGCAGTTCTTC.